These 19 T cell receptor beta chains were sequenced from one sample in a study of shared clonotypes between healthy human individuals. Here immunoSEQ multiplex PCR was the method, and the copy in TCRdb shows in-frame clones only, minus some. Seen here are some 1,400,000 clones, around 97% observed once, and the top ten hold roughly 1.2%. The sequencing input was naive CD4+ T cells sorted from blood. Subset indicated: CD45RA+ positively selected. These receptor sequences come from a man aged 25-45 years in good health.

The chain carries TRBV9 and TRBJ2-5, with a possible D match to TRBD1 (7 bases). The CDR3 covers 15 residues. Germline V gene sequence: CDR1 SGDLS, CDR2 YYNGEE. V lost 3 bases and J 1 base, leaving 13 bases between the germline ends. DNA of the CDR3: TGTGCCAGCAGCGCGGGGGACAGAACCCAAGAGACCCAGTACTTC. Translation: CASSAGDRTQETQYF. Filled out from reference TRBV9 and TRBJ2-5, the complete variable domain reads DSGVTQTPKHLITATGQRVTLRCSPRSGDLSVYWYQQSLDQGLQFLIQYYNGEERAKGNILERFSAQQFPDLHSELNLSSLELGDSALYFCASSAGDRTQETQYFGPGTRLLVL.

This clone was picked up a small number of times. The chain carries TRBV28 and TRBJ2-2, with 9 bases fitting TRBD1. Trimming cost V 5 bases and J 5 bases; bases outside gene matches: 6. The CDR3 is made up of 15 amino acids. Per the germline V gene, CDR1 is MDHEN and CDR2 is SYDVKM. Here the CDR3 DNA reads TGTGCCAGCAGTGGATCCGGGACAGGGACCGGGGAGCTGTTTTTT. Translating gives CASSGSGTGTGELFF.

For the CDR3, the DNA is TGTGCCAGCAGCGTAGGGCAGGGCTCCTGGGAGCAGTACTTC. Amino acid sequence: CASSVGQGSWEQYF. The V and J genes are TRBV9 and TRBJ2-7, with a tentative D call TRBD1 (5 bases). V was cut by 0 bases and J by 7 bases, with 14 bases left in between. Germline V gene data show CDR1 as SGDLS and CDR2 as YYNGEE. CDR3 size: 14 residues.

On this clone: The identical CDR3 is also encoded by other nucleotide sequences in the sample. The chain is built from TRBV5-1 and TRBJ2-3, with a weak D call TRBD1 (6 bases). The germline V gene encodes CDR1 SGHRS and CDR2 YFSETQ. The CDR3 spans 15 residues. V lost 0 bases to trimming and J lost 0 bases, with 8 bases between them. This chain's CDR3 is CASSLDGTSTDTQYF. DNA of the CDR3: TGCGCCAGCAGCTTGGATGGGACAAGCACAGATACGCAGTATTTT.

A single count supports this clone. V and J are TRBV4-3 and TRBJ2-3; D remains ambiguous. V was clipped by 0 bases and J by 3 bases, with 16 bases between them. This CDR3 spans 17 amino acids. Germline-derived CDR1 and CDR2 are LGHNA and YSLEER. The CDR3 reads CASSQDRAAFGTDTQYF. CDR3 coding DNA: TGCGCCAGCAGCCAAGATCGGGCGGCCTTTGGGACAGATACGCAGTATTTT.

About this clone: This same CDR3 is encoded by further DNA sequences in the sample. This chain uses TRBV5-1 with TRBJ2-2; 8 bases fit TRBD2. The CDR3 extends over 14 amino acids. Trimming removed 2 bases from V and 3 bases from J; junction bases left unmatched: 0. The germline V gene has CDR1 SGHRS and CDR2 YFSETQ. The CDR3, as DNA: TGCGCCAGCAGCTTACTAGCGGACACCGGGGAGCTGTTTTTT. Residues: CASSLLADTGELFF.

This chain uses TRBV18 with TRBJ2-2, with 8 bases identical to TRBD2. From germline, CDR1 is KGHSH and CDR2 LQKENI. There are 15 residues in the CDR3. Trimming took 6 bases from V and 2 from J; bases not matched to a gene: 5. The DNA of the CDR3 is TGTGCCAGCTCCGGGACTAGGGCTAACACCGGGGAGCTGTTTTTT. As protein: CASSGTRANTGELFF.

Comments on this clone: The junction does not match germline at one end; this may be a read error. CDR3 protein: CASSRTSGSRIFQETQYF. The CDR3 bases are TGTGCTAGCAGCCGTACTAGCGGGAGCCGCATATTCCAAGAGACCCAGTACTTC. The V gene is TRBV7-7, the J gene TRBJ2-5; TRBD2 agrees at 11 bases. This CDR3 region has 18 residues. The germline CDR1 and CDR2 sequences are SSHAT and FNYEAQ (reference sequence).

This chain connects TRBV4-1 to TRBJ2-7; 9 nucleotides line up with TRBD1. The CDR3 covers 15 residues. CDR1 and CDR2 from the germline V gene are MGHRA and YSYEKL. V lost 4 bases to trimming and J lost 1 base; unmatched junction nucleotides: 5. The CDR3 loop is CASSRQGQGSYEQYF. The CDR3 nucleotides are TGCGCCAGCAGCCGCCAGGGACAGGGTTCCTACGAGCAGTACTTC.

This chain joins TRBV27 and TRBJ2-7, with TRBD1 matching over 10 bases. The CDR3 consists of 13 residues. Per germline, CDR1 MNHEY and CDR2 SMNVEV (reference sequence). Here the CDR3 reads CAASGQGTYEQYF. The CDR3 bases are TGTGCGGCGTCGGGACAGGGGACCTACGAGCAGTACTTC.

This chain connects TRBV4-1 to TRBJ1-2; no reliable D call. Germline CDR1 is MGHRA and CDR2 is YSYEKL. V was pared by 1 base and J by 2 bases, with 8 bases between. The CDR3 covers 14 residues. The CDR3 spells CASSQVGRNYGYTF. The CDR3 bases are TGCGCCAGCAGCCAAGTTGGCAGGAACTATGGCTACACCTTC.

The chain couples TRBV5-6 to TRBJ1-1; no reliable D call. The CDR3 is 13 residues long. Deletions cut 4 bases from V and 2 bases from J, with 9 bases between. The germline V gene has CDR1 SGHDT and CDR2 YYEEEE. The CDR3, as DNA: TGTGCCAGCAGCCGCCTCCTTAACACTGAAGCTTTCTTT. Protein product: CASSRLLNTEAFF.

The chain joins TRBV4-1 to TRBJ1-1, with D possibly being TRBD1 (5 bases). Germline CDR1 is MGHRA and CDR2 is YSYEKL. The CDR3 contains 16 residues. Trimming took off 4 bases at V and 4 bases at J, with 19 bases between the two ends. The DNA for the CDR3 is TGCGCCAGCAGCCTCAGAGAATCGGGGGTCCCCACTGAAGCTTTCTTT. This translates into CASSLRESGVPTEAFF.

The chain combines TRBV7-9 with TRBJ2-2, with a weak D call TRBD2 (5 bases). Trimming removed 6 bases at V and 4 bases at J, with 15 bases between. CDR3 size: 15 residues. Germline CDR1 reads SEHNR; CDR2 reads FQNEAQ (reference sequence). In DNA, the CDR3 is TGTGCCAGCAGTCACGCGAGGGCGGGCACCGGGGAGCTGTTTTTT. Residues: CASSHARAGTGELFF.

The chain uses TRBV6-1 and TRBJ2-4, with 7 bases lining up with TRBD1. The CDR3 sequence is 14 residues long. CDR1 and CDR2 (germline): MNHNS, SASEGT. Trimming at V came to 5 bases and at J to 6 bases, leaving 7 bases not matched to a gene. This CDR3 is CASSPTGKGNIQYF. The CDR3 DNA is TGTGCCAGCAGTCCGACAGGGAAAGGAAACATTCAGTACTTC.

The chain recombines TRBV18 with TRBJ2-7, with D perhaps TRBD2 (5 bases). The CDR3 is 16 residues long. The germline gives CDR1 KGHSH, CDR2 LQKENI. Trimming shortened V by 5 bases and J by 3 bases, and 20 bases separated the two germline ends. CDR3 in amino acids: CASSAGSAPAIYEQYF. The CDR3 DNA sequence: TGTGCCAGCTCAGCGGGCTCGGCGCCAGCCATCTACGAGCAGTACTTC. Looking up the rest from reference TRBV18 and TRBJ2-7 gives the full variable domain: NAGVMQNPRHLVRRRGQEARLRCSPMKGHSHVYWYRQLPEEGLKFMVYLQKENIIDESGMPKERFSAEFPKEGPSILRIQQVVRGDSAAYFCASSAGSAPAIYEQYFGPGTRLTVT.

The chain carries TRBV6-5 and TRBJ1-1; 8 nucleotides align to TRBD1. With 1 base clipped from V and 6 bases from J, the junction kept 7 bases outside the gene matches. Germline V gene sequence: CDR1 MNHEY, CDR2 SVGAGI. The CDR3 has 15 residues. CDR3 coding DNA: TGTGCCAGCAGTTACTACAGAACAGGGGGAGCTGAAGCTTTCTTT. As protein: CASSYYRTGGAEAFF.

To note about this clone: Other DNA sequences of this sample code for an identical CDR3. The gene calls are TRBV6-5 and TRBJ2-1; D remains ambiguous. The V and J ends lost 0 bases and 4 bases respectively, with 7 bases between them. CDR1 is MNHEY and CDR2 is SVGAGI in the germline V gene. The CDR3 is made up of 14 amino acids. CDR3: CASSYSPGYNEQFF. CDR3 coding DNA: TGTGCCAGCAGTTACTCGCCTGGATACAATGAGCAGTTCTTC.

The chain's CDR3 is CASRHLRTGELFF. The CDR3 region has the DNA TGTGCCAGCAGGCATCTACGCACCGGGGAGCTGTTTTTT. The rearrangement joins TRBV6-1 to TRBJ2-2; D unclear. This CDR3 region has 13 residues. V was clipped by 6 bases and J by 4 bases, with 9 bases between them. CDR1 MNHNS and CDR2 SASEGT come from the germline V gene.